Following are 7 T cell receptor beta chains from one sample sequenced in a study of blood T cell repertoires in COVID-19. TCRdb's table, derived via immunoSEQ multiplex PCR, lists solely in-frame clones and lacks some. Among 250,000 to 300,000 clones listed, around 90% were seen once. The specimen sequenced was PBMCs or T cells enriched from blood (not recorded which). The receptor set was obtained from a woman in her 30s who had recovered from COVID-19.

The chain uses TRBV13 and TRBJ2-1; D is uncertain. Germline V gene sequence: CDR1 PRHDT, CDR2 FYEKMQ (reference sequence). The CDR3 length is 14 residues. Deletions cut 3 bases from V and 1 base from J, with 7 bases between. The CDR3 nucleotides read TGTGCCAGCAGCTTCACAGATTCCTACAATGAGCAGTTCTTC. This encodes CASSFTDSYNEQFF.

V usage is TRBV2 and J usage is TRBJ2-1, with a possible D match to TRBD2 (7 bases). Trimming left V 8 bases short and J 7 bases short, with 21 bases between. The CDR3 is 15 residues long. CDR1 and CDR2 from the germline V gene are SNHLY and FYNNEI. The CDR3 DNA reads TGTGCCAGCGGTGGGGAGGGGGGGCCTGAGAATGAGCAGTTCTTC. Its protein is CASGGEGGPENEQFF.

V gene TRBV7-2 combines with J gene TRBJ1-2; maybe TRBD1 (6 bases). Trimming pared 2 bases from V and 2 bases from J, leaving 15 bases between. Germline V gene lookup returns CDR1 SGHTA and CDR2 FQGNSA. This CDR3 spans 16 amino acids. In DNA, the CDR3 is TGTGCCAGCAGCTTACACCATGGGGGGGCGAACTATGGCTACACCTTC. Translating gives CASSLHHGGANYGYTF.

Of note for this clone: Compared with germline, one end of the junction differs, possibly owing to a read error. This rearrangement joins TRBV7-8 to TRBJ2-7, with 7 positions matching TRBD2. The CDR3 has 13 amino acids. Looked up from germline, CDR1 is SGHVS and CDR2 is FQNEAQ. CDR3 sequence reads: CASSPGGSFEQYF. For the CDR3, the DNA is TGTGCCAGCAGCCCGGGGGGATCCTTCGAGCAGTACTTC.

This chain joins TRBV7-8 and TRBJ1-6, with 7 bases lining up with TRBD1. Per germline, CDR1 SGHVS and CDR2 FQNEAQ. Trimming took 1 base from V and 7 from J; bases not matched to a gene: 7. CDR3 length equals 16 residues. The CDR3 DNA reads TGTGCCAGCAGCTTAGGAGGGGGCGGGTCGAATTCACCCCTCCACTTT. Translation gives CASSLGGGGSNSPLHF.

This chain links TRBV6-4 with TRBJ2-3; D uncertain. V lost 0 bases and J 6 bases, leaving 10 bases between the germline ends. CDR3 length: 14 amino acids. The germline V gene has CDR1 MRHNA and CDR2 SNTAGT. The CDR3 here is CASSDSQLSDTQYF. DNA of the CDR3: TGTGCCAGCAGTGACTCGCAACTGTCGGATACGCAGTATTTT.

This sequence joins TRBV19 and TRBJ1-2; TRBD1 aligns across 7 bases. CDR1 and CDR2 (germline): LNHDA, SQIVND (reference sequence). CDR3 length: 17 residues. The ends lost 5 bases at V and 0 bases at J; junction bases unmatched: 12. The CDR3 DNA follows: TGTGCCAGTAGTGTCGGGGGGGGACAGCATGCTAACTATGGCTACACCTTC. Protein product: CASSVGGGQHANYGYTF.